This passage covers 27 T cell receptor beta chains from one sample sequenced in a study of cytomegalovirus exposure and HLA in healthy donors. PCR employed 60 Vbeta and 13 Jbeta primers. Some clones are missing from TCRdb's copy, which holds only in-frame ones; the method was immunoSEQ multiplex PCR. Recorded for this sample: roughly 200,000 clones. The sample was PBMCs. The receptors were sampled from a girl aged 2 to 10 in good health and CMV-seropositive.

The chain carries TRBV6-5 and TRBJ2-7, with 10 bases fitting TRBD2. This CDR3 is built from 15 residues. The J segment lost 1 base and the V segment lost 2 bases, leaving 2 bases of the junction unmatched. Per germline, CDR1 MNHEY and CDR2 SVGAGI. The CDR3 DNA sequence: TGTGCCAGCAGTTACCTGACTAGCGGGTCCTACGAGCAGTACTTC. This codes for CASSYLTSGSYEQYF.

The chain is built from TRBV6-5 and TRBJ2-3; D possibly corresponds to TRBD2 (6 bases). This CDR3 is built from 15 residues. The V gene's germline CDR1 is MNHEY and CDR2 SVGAGI. Trimming shortened V by 0 bases and J by 2 bases, and 9 bases separated the two germline ends. The CDR3 here is CASSYSRGYTDTQYF. In DNA, the CDR3 is TGTGCCAGCAGTTACTCGCGGGGCTACACAGATACGCAGTATTTT.

V usage is TRBV7-9 and J usage is TRBJ1-4, with 9 bases fitting TRBD1. Germline CDR1 is SEHNR and CDR2 is FQNEAQ (reference sequence). Trimming removed 5 bases from V and 8 bases from J; junction bases left unmatched: 15. This CDR3 has 17 amino acids. The chain's CDR3 is CASSPEGIGTGTEKLFF. The CDR3 bases are TGTGCCAGCAGCCCAGAAGGTATTGGGACAGGGACGGAAAAACTGTTTTTT.

The chain uses TRBV5-1 and TRBJ1-1; D possibly corresponds to TRBD1 (5 bases). The V end lost 1 base, the J end lost 0 bases, and 10 bases lay between the germline ends. The CDR3 runs 15 residues. The germline CDR1 and CDR2 sequences are SGHRS and YFSETQ. Here the CDR3 reads CASSLLGPVNTEAFF. The CDR3 DNA follows: TGCGCCAGCAGCTTGTTGGGGCCGGTGAACACTGAAGCTTTCTTT.

The chain uses TRBV2 and TRBJ2-7, with TRBD2 matching over 12 bases. The CDR3 is made up of 16 amino acids. CDR1 is SNHLY and CDR2 is FYNNEI in the germline V gene. With 2 bases clipped from V and 1 base from J, the junction kept 3 bases outside the gene matches. The CDR3: CASSETSGRPSYEQYF. In nucleotides, the CDR3 is TGTGCCAGCAGTGAAACTAGCGGGAGGCCGTCCTACGAGCAGTACTTC.

The chain has TRBV28 and TRBJ1-3, with TRBD1 matching over 8 bases. The V and J ends lost 7 bases and 0 bases, in that order; junction bases with no gene match: 8. Germline CDR1 MDHEN, CDR2 SYDVKM. The CDR3 length is 16 residues. The CDR3 region is CASNQGQDDSGNTIYF. CDR3 bases: TGTGCCAGCAACCAGGGACAGGACGACTCTGGAAACACCATATATTTT.

This rearrangement joins TRBV7-9 to TRBJ1-5; 7 bases agree with TRBD1. Germline assignment: CDR1 SEHNR and CDR2 FQNEAQ (reference sequence). The ends lost 5 bases at V and 6 bases at J; junction bases unmatched: 4. The CDR3 extends over 13 amino acids. In DNA form, the CDR3 reads TGTGCCAGCAGCGCGCAGGGGGGTCAGCCCCAGCATTTT. It codes for CASSAQGGQPQHF.

Here the CDR3 reads CASSLLTYRGWNTEAFF. The CDR3 bases are TGTGCCAGCAGTTTATTGACCTACAGGGGGTGGAACACTGAAGCTTTCTTT. The rearrangement joins TRBV28 to TRBJ1-1, with 8 bases that match TRBD1. Per germline, CDR1 MDHEN and CDR2 SYDVKM. Trimming at V came to 1 base and at J to 1 base, leaving 8 bases not matched to a gene. This CDR3 comprises 17 residues.

This chain uses TRBV5-1 with TRBJ2-2, with 7 bases aligning to TRBD2. The CDR3 is made up of 17 amino acids. J lost 2 bases, V lost 4 bases, and 11 bases had no gene match. From germline, CDR1 is SGHRS and CDR2 YFSETQ. Written as DNA, the CDR3 is TGCGCCAGCAGCCTGGGGGGAGGGACCTACAACACCGGGGAGCTGTTTTTT. The encoded protein is CASSLGGGTYNTGELFF.

V and J are TRBV28 and TRBJ2-7; 9 bases align to TRBD2. The V gene end was trimmed by 4 bases and the J gene end by 0 bases; junction bases not matched to a gene: 7. This CDR3 contains 16 residues. CDR1 and CDR2 from the germline V gene are MDHEN and SYDVKM. The CDR3 sequence: CASSSSSGVSSYEQYF. DNA of the CDR3: TGTGCCAGCAGTTCATCTAGCGGGGTTAGCTCCTACGAGCAGTACTTC. The full variable domain, its missing parts supplied by reference TRBV28 and TRBJ2-7, is DVKVTQSSRYLVKRTGEKVFLECVQDMDHENMFWYRQDPGLGLRLIYFSYDVKMKEKGDIPEGYSVSREKKERFSLILESASTNQTSMYLCASSSSSGVSSYEQYFGPGTRLTVT.

This sequence joins TRBV6-1 and TRBJ1-5, with D tentatively TRBD1 (5 bases). V was shortened by 6 bases and J by 5 bases, with 17 bases between the two germline ends. The CDR3 runs to 15 residues. Looked up from germline, CDR1 is MNHNS and CDR2 is SASEGT. CDR3 DNA: TGTGCCAGCAGCCTACGACGGGGGGTCCATCAGCCCCAGCATTTT. Protein: CASSLRRGVHQPQHF.

The chain has TRBV28 and TRBJ1-2; D unclear. CDR1 is MDHEN and CDR2 is SYDVKM in the germline V gene. The CDR3 contains 15 residues. With 7 bases removed from V and 3 bases from J, the gap between germline ends came to 18 bases. The CDR3 here is CASTQTTGNDYGYTF. CDR3 coding DNA: TGTGCCAGCACCCAAACAACCGGGAACGACTATGGCTACACCTTC.

The J gene is TRBJ2-7, the V gene TRBV10-1, with TRBD2 as a possible D gene (5 bases). Trimming took 4 bases from V and 7 from J, leaving 14 bases between them. The CDR3 length is 13 residues. CDR1 and CDR2 (germline): WNHNN, SYGVQD (reference sequence). Here the CDR3 reads CASSGGDPGEQYF. CDR3 sequence (DNA): TGCGCCAGCAGTGGCGGAGATCCGGGGGAGCAGTACTTC.

The V and J genes are TRBV9 and TRBJ2-1; TRBD2 matches at 8 bases. Trimming cost V 4 bases and J 6 bases; bases outside gene matches: 15. Germline assignment: CDR1 SGDLS and CDR2 YYNGEE. This CDR3 is 17 amino acids long. CDR3 DNA sequence: TGTGCCAGCAGCCCGGACGGGGGGGTGGGGACTTTCAATGAGCAGTTCTTC. Its translation: CASSPDGGVGTFNEQFF.

The chain uses TRBV9 and TRBJ2-2; 10 bases map to TRBD2. The CDR3 totals 16 residues. Germline V CDR1 and CDR2: SGDLS, YYNGEE. V was pared by 3 bases and J by 4 bases, with 6 bases of the junction left unmatched. CDR3: CASSAWASGSTGELFF. As DNA, the CDR3 is TGTGCCAGCAGCGCGTGGGCTAGCGGGAGCACCGGGGAGCTGTTTTTT.

This rearrangement joins TRBV7-2 to TRBJ1-1, with D uncertain. Germline CDR1 is SGHTA and CDR2 is FQGNSA. This CDR3 is built from 16 residues. The V end lost 0 bases, the J end lost 0 bases, and 11 bases lay between the germline ends. The CDR3 region has the DNA TGTGCCAGCAGCTTAGCTTCCCACGGGGTGAACACTGAAGCTTTCTTT. It encodes CASSLASHGVNTEAFF.

The chain combines TRBV27 with TRBJ2-7; 7 positions agree with TRBD1. Looked up from germline, CDR1 is MNHEY and CDR2 is SMNVEV (reference sequence). The CDR3 sequence is 15 residues long. V gave up 3 bases and J gave up 1 base; unmatched junction bases: 6. DNA for the CDR3: TGTGCCAGCAGTTTGGTCGGACAGGTGTCCTACGAGCAGTACTTC. It translates to CASSLVGQVSYEQYF.

The chain carries TRBV28 and TRBJ1-2; 7 bases fit TRBD1. V shed 1 base, J shed 11 bases, and the junction held 4 bases outside the gene matches. From germline, CDR1 is MDHEN and CDR2 SYDVKM. The CDR3 loop spans 12 amino acids. The CDR3 protein is CASSLSSTGYTF. The CDR3 bases are TGTGCCAGCAGTTTATCTTCGACAGGGTACACCTTC.

CDR3 region: CASSILGGEQYF. The CDR3 DNA reads as TGTGCCAGTAGTATTCTGGGGGGAGAGCAGTACTTC. The chain carries TRBV19 and TRBJ2-7; a weak D match, TRBD2 (6 bases). Germline CDR1 LNHDA, CDR2 SQIVND (reference sequence). This CDR3 is built from 12 residues. The germline V and J ends were trimmed by 3 bases and 7 bases, with 10 bases remaining between them.

J is TRBJ2-5 and V is TRBV7-2; TRBD2 is a possible D gene (6 bases). The better agreement between TRBJ2-7 and the DNA end casts doubt on the J call. The germline CDR1 and CDR2 sequences are SGHTA and FQGNSA. The CDR3 contains 14 residues. The CDR3 bases are TGTGCCAGCAGCTTCTCCGGGGGTGACTACGAGCAGTACTTC. Protein sequence: CASSFSGGDYEQYF.

Comments on this clone: Other DNA sequences within the sample encode an identical CDR3. This CDR3 reads CASSLPGQPQHF. The DNA of the CDR3 is TGTGCCAGCAGCCTTCCCGGTCAGCCCCAGCATTTT. The V call is TRBV5-4, the J call TRBJ1-5; no firm D call. CDR1 and CDR2 (germline): SGHNT, YYREEE (reference sequence). V lost 4 bases and J 6 bases, leaving 8 bases between the germline ends. This CDR3 comprises 12 residues.

For this clone: Germline is not matched at one junction end, which may reflect a read error. The gene calls are TRBV7-7 and TRBJ2-7, with a possible D match to TRBD2 (5 bases). Germline CDR1 reads SSHAT; CDR2 reads FNYEAQ (reference sequence). This CDR3 spans 14 amino acids. The CDR3 DNA follows: TGTGCTAGCAGCTTAGACGAGGGAGCCTACGAGCAGTACTTC. It encodes CASSLDEGAYEQYF. Full variable domain (missing parts from reference TRBV7-7 and TRBJ2-7): GAGVSQSPRYKVTKRGQDVTLRCDPISSHATLYWYQQALGQGPEFLTYFNYEAQPDKSGLPSDRFSAERPEGSISTLTIQRTEQRDSAMYRCASSLDEGAYEQYFGPGTRLTVT.

The chain is built from TRBV5-1 and TRBJ2-3, with 11 bases matching TRBD2. With 4 bases clipped from V and 5 bases from J, the junction kept 6 bases outside the gene matches. Per germline, CDR1 SGHRS and CDR2 YFSETQ. CDR3 length equals 15 residues. The CDR3 protein is CASSASSGRVDTQYF. The CDR3 bases are TGCGCCAGCAGCGCGAGTAGCGGGAGGGTAGATACGCAGTATTTT.

The V gene is TRBV27, the J gene TRBJ1-3; 7 nucleotides line up with TRBD1. Losses at the gene ends were 5 bases for V and 2 bases for J; bases not matched to a gene: 6. This CDR3 spans 15 amino acids. The V gene's germline CDR1 is MNHEY and CDR2 SMNVEV (reference sequence). CDR3 region: CASSPTGSPGNTIYF. DNA for the CDR3: TGTGCCAGCAGTCCGACAGGGTCCCCTGGAAACACCATATATTTT.

The rearrangement links TRBV28 to TRBJ2-7; TRBD2 is a possible D gene (6 bases). V gave up 10 bases and J gave up 4 bases, with 35 bases separating them. The CDR3 is 19 amino acids. Per the germline V gene, CDR1 is MDHEN and CDR2 is SYDVKM. The CDR3 loop is CATASGIIKGGRVEYEQYF. CDR3 sequence (DNA): TGTGCCACCGCCTCCGGGATAATTAAAGGAGGGCGGGTTGAATACGAGCAGTACTTC.

V gene TRBV15 combines with J gene TRBJ1-2, with 11 positions matching TRBD1. The CDR3 covers 17 residues. Germline CDR1 LNHNV, CDR2 YYDKDF (reference sequence). The V and J ends lost 2 bases and 3 bases, in that order; junction bases with no gene match: 8. CDR3 in DNA: TGTGCCACCAGCAGAACCCCGGACAGGGGGCTCGACTATGGCTACACCTTC. Amino acid sequence: CATSRTPDRGLDYGYTF.

The chain joins TRBV4-2 to TRBJ2-7, with D possibly being TRBD2 (6 bases). The germline CDR1 and CDR2 sequences are LGHNA and YNFKEQ. Trimming left V 4 bases short and J 7 bases short, with 29 bases between. This CDR3 comprises 18 residues. The CDR3 bases are TGTGCCAGCAGCCCTTATACCGGGACTGCGCCGATATCTGATGAGCAGTACTTC. It is translated as CASSPYTGTAPISDEQYF.